The sequence of this T cell receptor beta chain was determined in a study of T cells in Graves' hyperthyroidism and ophthalmopathy. Broader study findings: Separation of ophthalmopathy from stable hyperthyroidism was achieved by a 13 V-J model.

As concerns this clonotype: The antigen is not known.

Germline CDR1 is SGHAT and CDR2 is FQNNGV. The CDR3 has 16 amino acids. V was pared by 2 bases and J by 8 bases, with 8 bases of the junction left unmatched. Amplified regions were TCR beta CDR3 sequences from RNA transcripts. The HTBI primer set served for first-round RT-PCR of the TCR CDR3. TCRdb re-analysed the multiplex PCR reads in MiXCR, keeping a single row per CDR3 protein. The sample lists about 380,000 distinct CDR3 sequences; approximately 17% were seen once. This TCR was recovered from a man in his late teens or twenties with Graves' ophthalmopathy. The chain combines TRBV11-2 with TRBJ2-1; 11 positions agree with TRBD2. Specimen: blood. The CDR3 DNA is TGTGCCAGCAGCTTATTGGATAGCGGGGGGGGATATGAGCAGTTCTTC. Residues: CASSLLDSGGGYEQFF. Together with reference TRBV11-2 and TRBJ2-1, the CDR3 gives the full variable domain: EAGVAQSPRYKIIEKRQSVAFWCNPISGHATLYWYQQILGQGPKLLIQFQNNGVVDDSQLPKDRFSAERLKGVDSTLKIQPAKLEDSAVYLCASSLLDSGGGYEQFFGPGTRLTVL.